This T cell receptor (beta chain) comes out of a study of CXCR3-negative and CXCR3-positive naive CD8 T cells. Libraries were UMI-labeled 5' RACE TRB cDNA. From the 5' RACE reads, TCRdb lists one entry per CDR3 protein and no DNA. The sample includes some 7,000 distinct CDR3 sequences. This clonotype is labeled medium-sized based on frequency. The germline gives CDR1 SNHLY, CDR2 FYNNEI. The CDR3 loop spans 15 amino acids. The sample consisted of naive CXCR3- CD8+ T cells from blood. Indicated subset: CD45RO-CCR7+CD27+CD95- naive CD8+ T cells lacking CXCR3 (TNR3-). This clonotype was sampled from a human donor in good health. Some clones in this sample may be carry-over from other donors' samples. V gene TRBV2 combines with J gene TRBJ2-5; as DNA is missing, the TRBD2 call by TCRdb cannot be tested. The CDR3 loop reads CASRTSHGSGETQYF.